These 6 T cell receptor beta chains came from one sample sequenced in a study of blood T cell repertoires in COVID-19. Repertoires were generated with immunoSEQ multiplex PCR, while TCRdb's copy carries only in-frame clones and drops some. Seen here are approximately 110,000 clones, 65% to 75% observed once, and the top ten hold about 6%. Sequenced material: peripheral blood. The source is an elderly man with acute or convalescent COVID-19.

A remark on this clone: Different DNA sequences within this sample yield the same CDR3. The V gene is TRBV19, the J gene TRBJ2-7; 11 bases are shared with TRBD2. With 1 base clipped from V and 3 bases from J, the junction kept 5 bases outside the gene matches. This CDR3 spans 16 amino acids. Germline lookup yields CDR1 LNHDA and CDR2 SQIVND (reference sequence). The CDR3 coding sequence is TGTGCCAGTAGTATAGGGGGGACTAGCGGCTTCTACGAGCAGTACTTC. Protein: CASSIGGTSGFYEQYF.

The chain couples TRBV4-3 to TRBJ2-3, with D maybe TRBD2 (6 bases). The CDR3 is made up of 15 amino acids. V was trimmed by 0 bases and J by 2 bases, leaving 9 bases between them. Germline lookup yields CDR1 LGHNA and CDR2 YSLEER. The CDR3 loop reads CASSQEQRATDTQYF. CDR3 coding DNA: TGCGCCAGCAGCCAAGAGCAGCGGGCCACAGATACGCAGTATTTT.

The chain carries TRBV11-2 and TRBJ2-5, with 8 positions matching TRBD1. V shed 3 bases, J shed 0 bases, and the junction held 3 bases outside the gene matches. Germline V gene lookup returns CDR1 SGHAT and CDR2 FQNNGV. This CDR3 has 15 amino acids. CDR3 amino acids: CASSLGTGYQETQYF. CDR3 nucleotides: TGTGCCAGCAGCTTGGGGACAGGCTACCAAGAGACCCAGTACTTC.

Only one count was recorded for this clone. The germline gene is not matched at one end of the junction; a read error may be the cause. The chain uses TRBV28 and TRBJ1-1; 10 bases agree with TRBD1. Germline V gene data show CDR1 as MDHEN and CDR2 as SYDVKM. The CDR3 is 15 amino acids. CDR3 sequence reads: CASRFPGQGRTEAFF. The CDR3 bases are TGTGCCAGCCGTTTTCCGGGACAGGGGAGGACTGAAGCTTTCTTT.

This clone was seen once. The rearrangement joins TRBV11-2 to TRBJ2-7; the D gene is possibly TRBD2 (6 bases). Germline-derived CDR1 and CDR2 are SGHAT and FQNNGV. CDR3 length: 14 residues. The V end lost 0 bases, the J end lost 9 bases, and 15 bases lay between the germline ends. The chain's CDR3 is CASSLESGRDRQYF. Here the CDR3 DNA reads TGTGCCAGCAGCTTAGAGTCTGGGCGGGACCGGCAGTACTTC.

J is TRBJ2-1 and V is TRBV6-5; TRBD2 matches at 8 bases. The CDR3 consists of 15 residues. Germline V gene sequence: CDR1 MNHEY, CDR2 SVGAGI. The trim removed 6 bases at V and 1 base at J, leaving 5 bases unmatched. CDR3 region: CASRRGDFSYNEQFF. In DNA form, the CDR3 reads TGTGCCAGCAGGCGGGGGGATTTTTCCTACAATGAGCAGTTCTTC.